The present T cell receptor beta chain was sequenced within a study of CD8 T cells in Susac syndrome. Sequencing of TCR beta was performed on blood CD8+ T cells and on blood CD4+ T cells. Reverse transcription of about 0.45 to 1 ug RNA was carried out with random hexamers. Each CDR3 protein is one row after TCRdb ran MiXCR on the immunoSEQ multiplex PCR reads. This sample yields fewer than 350,000 distinct CDR3 sequences, of which over 75% are seen a single time; more than 0.15% belongs to the top ten. This clonotype was picked up one time. Its antigen is not known. CDR3 length equals 15 residues. J lost 6 bases, V lost 5 bases, and 13 bases had no gene match. Broader study findings: By the study's own acknowledgment, its TCR sequencing and HLA analysis included relatively few individuals.

The material sequenced was CD8+ T cells from PBMCs. The source is a human donor with multiple sclerosis. The V call is TRBV12-3 or TRBV12-4, the J call TRBJ2-7, with 7 bases identical to TRBD2. The CDR3 loop reads CASSTTNPGGLEQYF. The CDR3 bases are TGTGCCAGCAGTACCACAAACCCGGGGGGTCTCGAGCAGTACTTC.